The subject of this entry is one TCR beta chain. The clone's antigen remains unknown. No per-base quality is available; no much larger clone lies one base away. CDR3 length: 14 amino acids, cysteine to phenylalanine. The entry retains the CDR3 DNA only, 42 bases that are in frame from base 1. V loses 0 bases, J loses 4 bases, and the germline ends lie 10 bases apart. This sample is part of a study of shared clonotypes between healthy human individuals (TCRdb year 2020). Regarding the study in general: Three men and two women, aged 18 to 49 years, made up the cohort. Between about 0.94 and 8.9 billion PBMCs per donor were obtained by leukapheresis. To increase sequencing depth and limit assay-specific biases, different laboratories used diverse techniques to prepare libraries and sequence TCR repertoires. To estimate repertoire size and how much clonotypes are shared between individuals, the study performed deep sequencing of blood TCR repertoires from roughly five healthy adults. For each donor, CD4 naive and CD4 memory were each run on three plates, CD8 naive on two plates, and CD8 memory on one plate. Study-wide findings and limitations: Higher generation probabilities were observed for clonotypes shared by all four sorted-subset donors than for non-shared clonotypes. Across a handful of donors, roughly 5.1% of naive CD4, around 3.3% of naive CD8, 2.3% of memory CD4, and roughly 0.4% of memory CD8 clonotypes were shared. Incomplete sequencing was indicated by rarefaction of sorted-subset datasets, despite the large sequencing depth. Sampling was restricted to blood, and TCR repertoires in tissues likely differ from the TCR repertoires found in blood. Larger estimated clonotype richness was generally found for naive subsets than for memory subsets. Based on pairwise subsampling, the degree of clonotype sharing among donors was expected to be affected by sequencing depth. Because the study included only a small number of donors, the genetic and exposure-history diversity represented was limited.

CD8 naive samples were obtained by positive selection for CCR7 among CD45RO-negative cells, yielding a CD45RA+CCR7+ population from which TemRA cells were excluded. The donors were healthy, HIV-negative adults who had no recently reported acute infections or vaccinations. Every donor was a Caucasian adult living in Nashville, Tennessee, USA. After blood collection by leukapheresis, PBMCs were isolated using Ficoll-Histopaque density gradient centrifugation and then cryopreserved in the vapor phase of liquid nitrogen. Purity and quantity of every magnetically sorted T cell population were checked by analytical flow cytometry. Each sorted fraction had its genomic DNA isolated and then quantified by UV absorbance on a Nanodrop 2000c. Using the deep immunoSEQ assay, TCR CDR3 regions were amplified from genomic DNA by multiplex PCR. For each cell subset, the extracted genomic DNA was distributed evenly across all wells of several immunoSEQ 96-well plates, and each plate served as one replicate. For sorted subsets, about 200 ng genomic DNA, equal to tens of thousands of T cell genomes, was loaded into each replicate PCR. The purified libraries were quantified using a Qubit 3.0 fluorometer, sized with a Bioanalyzer 2100, and then quantified again using the KAPA Library Quantification kit. Every immunoSEQ 96-well plate was sequenced on a separate single-read 150-cycle Illumina NextSeq 550 flow cell. Per the authors' processing: Because the immunoSEQ output included only junctional sequences and no quality scores, the filtering could not be the same as the filtering used for full-length reads. To assign V/J genes and CDR3, sequences were annotated against IMGT germline references using PyIR, a Python wrapper for IgBLAST v1.9. Reads with weak V/J assignments (E-value above 1e-6), missing CDR3, stop codons, out-of-frame junctions, or ambiguous translated residues were removed. A V3J clonotype was defined by an identical inferred V gene, J gene, and CDR3 amino acid sequence. The percentage overlap between two repertoires was calculated by dividing the number of shared unique clonotypes by the size of the smaller repertoire. Three approaches were used to assess repertoire richness: RTK rarefaction, the Chao1 estimator, and Recon v2.1 estimates of unobserved clonotypes. For all TCRbeta clonotypes obtained by the gDNA method from several donors, generation probabilities were computed with OLGA. TCRdb stores this immuneACCESS table with in-frame sequences only. Part of the clones is absent; in the studies checked, under half of the shortfall reflects unresolved V genes, and no reason is known for the rest. V and J calls and clone size are given by that table; D and trimming were obtained from the DNA. In all, the sample holds about 2 million clones, and roughly 95% of those were seen once. The ten most abundant clones make up 0.85% to 1.3% of the sample.

This TCR was recovered from a man between 18 and 35 years old in good health. The material sequenced was naive CD8+ T cells sorted from blood. In the paper's terms, the cell subset or site label means: CD45RA+CCR7+. The rearrangement joined TRBV5-3 to TRBJ1-2; TRBD1 could be the D gene, as 5 bases match. TRBV5-3 is identified as an open reading frame with a role that is uncertain. The nucleotides are TGTGCCAGAAGCTTGGGAGGGACGGGCTATGGCTACACCTTC. Translation gives CARSLGGTGYGYTF.